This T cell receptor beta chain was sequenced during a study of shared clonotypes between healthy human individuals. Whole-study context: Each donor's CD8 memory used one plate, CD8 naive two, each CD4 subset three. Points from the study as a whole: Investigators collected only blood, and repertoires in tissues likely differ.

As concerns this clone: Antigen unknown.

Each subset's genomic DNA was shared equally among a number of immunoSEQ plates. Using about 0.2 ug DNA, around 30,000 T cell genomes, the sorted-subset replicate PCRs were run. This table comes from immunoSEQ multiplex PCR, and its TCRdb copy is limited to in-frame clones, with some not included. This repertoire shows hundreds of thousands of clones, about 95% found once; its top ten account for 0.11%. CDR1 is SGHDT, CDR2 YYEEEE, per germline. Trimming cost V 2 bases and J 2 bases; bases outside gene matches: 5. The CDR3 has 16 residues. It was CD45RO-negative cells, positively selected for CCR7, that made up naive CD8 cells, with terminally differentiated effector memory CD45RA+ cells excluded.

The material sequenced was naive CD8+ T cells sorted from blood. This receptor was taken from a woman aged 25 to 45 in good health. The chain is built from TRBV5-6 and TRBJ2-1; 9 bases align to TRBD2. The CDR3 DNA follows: TGTGCCAGCAGCTTTGGGGGACTAGCCCCCTACAATGAGCAGTTCTTC. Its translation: CASSFGGLAPYNEQFF.